This T cell receptor (beta chain) was sequenced in a study of neurological immune-mediated disorders. Preparation of the unsorted libraries drew on 2 million PBMCs stored at -80 C. TCRdb used MiXCR to reprocess the 5' RACE reads, holding one entry per CDR3 protein. The data contain tens of thousands of distinct CDR3 sequences, less than 5.5% of them singletons. This clonotype was detected ten times or more. Germline CDR1 SGHRS, CDR2 YFSETQ. The CDR3 runs 14 residues. V was pared by 2 bases and J by 5 bases, with 13 bases between. Sample: PBMCs. This sequence originates from a man aged 25 to 45 with multiple sclerosis. The chain recombines TRBV5-1 with TRBJ2-5, with D maybe TRBD1 (6 bases). For the CDR3, the DNA is TGCGCCAGCAGCTTTAGCAGGGGTTACGAGACCCAGTACTTC. This gives the protein CASSFSRGYETQYF.